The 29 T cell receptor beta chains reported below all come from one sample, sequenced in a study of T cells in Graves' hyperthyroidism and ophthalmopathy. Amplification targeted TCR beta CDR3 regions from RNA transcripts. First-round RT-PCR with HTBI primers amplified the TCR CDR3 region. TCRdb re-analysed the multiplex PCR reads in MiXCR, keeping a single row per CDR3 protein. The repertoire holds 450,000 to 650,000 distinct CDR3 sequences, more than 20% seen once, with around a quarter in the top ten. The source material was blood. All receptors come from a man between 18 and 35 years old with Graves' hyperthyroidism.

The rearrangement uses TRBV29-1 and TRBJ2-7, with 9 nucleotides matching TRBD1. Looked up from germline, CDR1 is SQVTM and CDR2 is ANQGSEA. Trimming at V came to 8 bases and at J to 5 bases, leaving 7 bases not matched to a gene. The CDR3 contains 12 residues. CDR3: CSPGTGRHEQYF. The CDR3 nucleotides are TGCAGCCCCGGGACAGGGAGGCACGAGCAGTACTTC.

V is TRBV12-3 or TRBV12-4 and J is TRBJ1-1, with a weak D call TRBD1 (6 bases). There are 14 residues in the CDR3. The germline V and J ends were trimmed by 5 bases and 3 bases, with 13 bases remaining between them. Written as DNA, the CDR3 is TGTGCCAGCAGTGGGCAGACAGGCGACACTGAAGCTTTCTTT. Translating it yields CASSGQTGDTEAFF.

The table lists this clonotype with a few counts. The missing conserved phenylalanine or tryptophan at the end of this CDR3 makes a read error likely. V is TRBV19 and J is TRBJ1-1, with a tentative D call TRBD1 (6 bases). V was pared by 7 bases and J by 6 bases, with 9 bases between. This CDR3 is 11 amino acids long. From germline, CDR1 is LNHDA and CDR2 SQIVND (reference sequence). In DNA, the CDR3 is TGTGCCAGTACAGGGGAAGCTGAAGCTTTCCTT. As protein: CASTGEAEAFL.

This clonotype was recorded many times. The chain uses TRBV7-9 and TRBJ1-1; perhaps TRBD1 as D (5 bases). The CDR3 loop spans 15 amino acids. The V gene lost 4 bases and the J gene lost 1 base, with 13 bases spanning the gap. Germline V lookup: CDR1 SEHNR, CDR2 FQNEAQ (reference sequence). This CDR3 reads CASSSPRTRNTEAFF. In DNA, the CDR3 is TGTGCCAGCAGCTCGCCTAGGACAAGGAACACTGAAGCTTTCTTT.

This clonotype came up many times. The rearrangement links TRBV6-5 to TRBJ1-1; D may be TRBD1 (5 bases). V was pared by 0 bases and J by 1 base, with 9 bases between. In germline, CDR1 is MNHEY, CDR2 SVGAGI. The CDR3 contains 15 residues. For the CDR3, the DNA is TGTGCCAGCAGTTACTCGCGGACACCGAACACTGAAGCTTTCTTT. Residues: CASSYSRTPNTEAFF.

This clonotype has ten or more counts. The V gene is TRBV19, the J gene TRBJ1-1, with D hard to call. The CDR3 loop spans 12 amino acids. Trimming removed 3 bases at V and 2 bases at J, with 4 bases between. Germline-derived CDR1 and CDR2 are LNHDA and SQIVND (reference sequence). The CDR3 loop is CASSIHNTEAFF. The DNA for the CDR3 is TGTGCCAGTAGTATCCACAACACTGAAGCTTTCTTT.

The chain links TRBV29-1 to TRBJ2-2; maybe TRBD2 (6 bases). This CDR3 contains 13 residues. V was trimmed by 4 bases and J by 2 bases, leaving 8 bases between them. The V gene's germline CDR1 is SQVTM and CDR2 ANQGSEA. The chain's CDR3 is CSVAGANTGELFF. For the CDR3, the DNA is TGCAGCGTTGCGGGAGCAAACACCGGGGAGCTGTTTTTT.

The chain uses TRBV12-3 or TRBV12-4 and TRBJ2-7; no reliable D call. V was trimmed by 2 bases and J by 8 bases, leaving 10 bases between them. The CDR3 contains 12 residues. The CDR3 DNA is TGTGCCAGCAGTTTACGACGGTGGAAGCAGTACTTC. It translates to CASSLRRWKQYF.

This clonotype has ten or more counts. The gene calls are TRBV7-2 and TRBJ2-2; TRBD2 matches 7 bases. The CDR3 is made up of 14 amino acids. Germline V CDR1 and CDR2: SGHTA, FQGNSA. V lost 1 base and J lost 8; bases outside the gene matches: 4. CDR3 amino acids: CASSLEGGQGELFF. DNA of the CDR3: TGTGCCAGCAGCTTAGAGGGAGGGCAGGGGGAGCTGTTTTTT.

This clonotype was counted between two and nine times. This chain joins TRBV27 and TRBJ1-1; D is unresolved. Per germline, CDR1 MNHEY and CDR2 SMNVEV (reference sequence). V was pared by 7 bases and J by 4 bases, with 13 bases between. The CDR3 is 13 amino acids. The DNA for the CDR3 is TGTGCCAGCACCCTCCGGGCCCCCACTGAAGCTTTCTTT. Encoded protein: CASTLRAPTEAFF.

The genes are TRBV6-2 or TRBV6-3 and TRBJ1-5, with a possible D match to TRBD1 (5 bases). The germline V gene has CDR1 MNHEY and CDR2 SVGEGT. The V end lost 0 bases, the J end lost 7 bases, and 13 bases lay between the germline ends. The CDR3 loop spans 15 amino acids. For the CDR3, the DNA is TGTGCCAGCAGTTACTCGAGCAGGGAAGTCCAGCCCCAGCATTTT. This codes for CASSYSSREVQPQHF.

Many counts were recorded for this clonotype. The CDR3 DNA reads as TGCGCCAGCAGAACCCTTTGGGAGGCTGAAGCTTTCTTT. Protein product: CASRTLWEAEAFF. The chain couples TRBV5-1 to TRBJ1-1, with D unclear. Germline-derived CDR1 and CDR2 are SGHRS and YFSETQ. This CDR3 has 13 residues. Trimming removed 5 bases at V and 6 bases at J, with 14 bases between.

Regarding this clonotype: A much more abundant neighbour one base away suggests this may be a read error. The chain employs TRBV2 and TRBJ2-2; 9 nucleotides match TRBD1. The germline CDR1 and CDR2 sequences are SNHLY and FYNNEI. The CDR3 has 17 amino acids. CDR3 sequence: CASSYRGPNGNTRELFF. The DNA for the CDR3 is TGTGCCAGCAGTTACAGGGGGCCCAATGGAAACACCAGGGAGCTGTTTTTT.

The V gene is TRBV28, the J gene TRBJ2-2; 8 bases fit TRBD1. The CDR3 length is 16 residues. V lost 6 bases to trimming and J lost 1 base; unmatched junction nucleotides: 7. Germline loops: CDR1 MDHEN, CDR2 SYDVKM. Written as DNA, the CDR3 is TGTGCCAGCAGCTCACCTGGGACAGGGAACACCGGGGAGCTGTTTTTT. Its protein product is CASSSPGTGNTGELFF.

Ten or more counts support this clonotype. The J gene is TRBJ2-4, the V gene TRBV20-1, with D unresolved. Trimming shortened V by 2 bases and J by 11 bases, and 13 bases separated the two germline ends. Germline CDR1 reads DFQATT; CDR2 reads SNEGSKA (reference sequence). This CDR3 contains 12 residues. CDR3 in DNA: TGCAGTGCTAGAAGAACCAGAGAGGTTCAGTACTTC. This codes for CSARRTREVQYF.

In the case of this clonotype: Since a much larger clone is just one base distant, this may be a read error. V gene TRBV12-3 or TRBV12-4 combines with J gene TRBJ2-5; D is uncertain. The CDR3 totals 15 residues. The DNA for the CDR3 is TGTCCCAGCAGTTTTGACTGGATGGACCAAGAGACCCAGTACTTC. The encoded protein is CPSSFDWMDQETQYF.

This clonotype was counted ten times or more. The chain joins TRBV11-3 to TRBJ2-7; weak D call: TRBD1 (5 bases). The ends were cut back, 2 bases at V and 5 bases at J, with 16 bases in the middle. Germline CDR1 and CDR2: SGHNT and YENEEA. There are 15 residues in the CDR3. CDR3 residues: CASSLPPGMINEQYF. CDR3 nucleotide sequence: TGTGCCAGCAGCTTACCTCCAGGGATGATCAACGAGCAGTACTTC.

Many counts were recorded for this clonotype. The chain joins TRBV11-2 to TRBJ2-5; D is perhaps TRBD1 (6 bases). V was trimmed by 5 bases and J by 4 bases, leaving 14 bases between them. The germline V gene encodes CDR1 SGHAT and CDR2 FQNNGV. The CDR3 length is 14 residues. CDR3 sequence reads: CASSLNRVPETQYF. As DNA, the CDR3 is TGTGCCAGCAGCCTAAACAGGGTCCCAGAGACCCAGTACTTC.

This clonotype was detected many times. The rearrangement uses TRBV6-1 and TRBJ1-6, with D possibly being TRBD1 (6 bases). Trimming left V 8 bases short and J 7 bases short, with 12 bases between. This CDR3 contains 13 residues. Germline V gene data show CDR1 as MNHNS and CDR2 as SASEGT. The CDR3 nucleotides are TGTGCCAGCCGATACGGACAGAATTCACCCCTCCACTTT. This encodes CASRYGQNSPLHF.

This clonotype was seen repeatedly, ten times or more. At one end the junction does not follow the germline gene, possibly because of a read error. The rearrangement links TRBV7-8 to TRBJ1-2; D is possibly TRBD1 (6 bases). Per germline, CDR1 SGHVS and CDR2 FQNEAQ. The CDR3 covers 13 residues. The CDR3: CASSLWAGDGCTF. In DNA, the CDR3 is TGTGCCAGCAGCTTATGGGCAGGGGACGGCTGCACCTTC.

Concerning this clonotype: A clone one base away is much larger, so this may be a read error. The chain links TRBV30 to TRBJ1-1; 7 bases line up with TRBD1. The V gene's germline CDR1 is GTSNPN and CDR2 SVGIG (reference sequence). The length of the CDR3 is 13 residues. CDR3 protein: CAWDGTVNTEVFF. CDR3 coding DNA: TGTGCCTGGGATGGGACAGTGAACACTGAAGTTTTCTTT. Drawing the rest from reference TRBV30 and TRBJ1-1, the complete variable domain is SQTIHQWPATLVQPVGSPLSLECTVEGTSNPNLYWYRQAAGRGLQLLFYSVGIGQISSEVPQNLSASRPQDRQFILSSKKLLLSDSGFYLCAWDGTVNTEVFFGQGTRLTVV.

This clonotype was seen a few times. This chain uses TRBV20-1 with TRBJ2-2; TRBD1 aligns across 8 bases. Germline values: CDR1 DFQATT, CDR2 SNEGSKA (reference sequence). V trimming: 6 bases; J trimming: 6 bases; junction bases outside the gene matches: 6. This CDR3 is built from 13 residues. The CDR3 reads CSAKLQGAGELFF. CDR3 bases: TGCAGTGCCAAATTACAGGGGGCCGGGGAGCTGTTTTTT.

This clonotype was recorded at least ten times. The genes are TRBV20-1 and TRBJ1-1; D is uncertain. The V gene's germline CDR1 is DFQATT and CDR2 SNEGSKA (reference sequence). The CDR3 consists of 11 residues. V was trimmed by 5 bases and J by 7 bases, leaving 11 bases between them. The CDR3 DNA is TGCAGTGCTGCCCCGGGCGGTGAAGCTTTCTTT. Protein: CSAAPGGEAFF.

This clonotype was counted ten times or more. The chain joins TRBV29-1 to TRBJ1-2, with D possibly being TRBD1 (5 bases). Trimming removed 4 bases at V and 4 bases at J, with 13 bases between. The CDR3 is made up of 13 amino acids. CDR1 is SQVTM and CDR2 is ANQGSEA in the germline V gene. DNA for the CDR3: TGCAGCGTTGGGTCAGGGCTCGGCTATGGCTACACCTTC. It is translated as CSVGSGLGYGYTF.

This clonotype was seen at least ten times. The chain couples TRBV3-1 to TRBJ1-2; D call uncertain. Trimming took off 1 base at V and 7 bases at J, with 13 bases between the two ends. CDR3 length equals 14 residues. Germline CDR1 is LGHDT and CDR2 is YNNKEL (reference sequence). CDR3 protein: CASSQAGRVAGYTF. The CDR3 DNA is TGTGCCAGCAGCCAAGCCGGGCGGGTGGCTGGCTACACCTTC.

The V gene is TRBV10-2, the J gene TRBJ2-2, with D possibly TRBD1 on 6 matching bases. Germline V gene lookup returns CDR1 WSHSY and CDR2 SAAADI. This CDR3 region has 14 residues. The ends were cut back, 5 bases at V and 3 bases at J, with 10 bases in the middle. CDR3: CASSTGSDTGELFF. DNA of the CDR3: TGCGCCAGCAGTACAGGGTCGGACACCGGGGAGCTGTTTTTT.

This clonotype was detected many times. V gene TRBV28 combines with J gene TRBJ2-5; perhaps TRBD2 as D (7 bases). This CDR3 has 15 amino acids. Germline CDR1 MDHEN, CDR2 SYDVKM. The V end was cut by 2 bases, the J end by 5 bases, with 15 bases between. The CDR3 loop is CASSLRWGGWETQYF. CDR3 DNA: TGTGCCAGCAGTTTACGGTGGGGGGGCTGGGAGACCCAGTACTTC.

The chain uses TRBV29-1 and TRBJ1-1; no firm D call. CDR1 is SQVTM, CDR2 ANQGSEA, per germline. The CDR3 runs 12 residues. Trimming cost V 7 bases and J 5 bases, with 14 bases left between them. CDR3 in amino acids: CSAVDAPTEAFF. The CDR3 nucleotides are TGCAGCGCTGTCGATGCTCCTACTGAAGCTTTCTTT.

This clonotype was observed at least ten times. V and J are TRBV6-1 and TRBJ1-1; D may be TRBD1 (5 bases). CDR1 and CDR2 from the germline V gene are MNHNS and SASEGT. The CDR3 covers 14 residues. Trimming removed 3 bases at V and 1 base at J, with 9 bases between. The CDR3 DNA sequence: TGTGCCAGCAGTGAGTGGACACAGAACACTGAAGCTTTCTTT. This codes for CASSEWTQNTEAFF.